This TCR beta chain originates from a study of T cells after yellow fever vaccination. This clonotype appeared a few times. The target antigen is unknown. General observations from the study: Among primary-vaccination clones, most reappeared after the booster, at roughly 96% for CD4 and under 90% for CD8. Across the CD4 and CD8 compartments, a small share of clonotypes was present in both.

UMIs and a universal primer site were added when TCR cDNA was made by 5'RACE template switching. A single record per CDR3 protein comes from TCRdb applying MiXCR to the 5' RACE reads. Among under 300,000 distinct CDR3 sequences listed, approximately 13% were seen once. Trimming took off 7 bases at V and 9 bases at J, with 13 bases between the two ends. Germline values: CDR1 SGHTA, CDR2 FQGNSA. CDR3 length: 12 amino acids. Source: CD4+ T cells sorted from PBMCs, taken 45 days after the yellow fever booster vaccination. This sequence originates from a man aged 30 to 39 who received the YFV17D yellow fever vaccine. J is TRBJ2-1 and V is TRBV7-2, with D unclear. CDR3 protein: CASNPDLGEQFF. As DNA, the CDR3 is TGTGCCAGCAACCCCGACCTGGGTGAGCAGTTCTTC.